The 19 T cell receptor beta chains presented below share a single source sample, sequenced in a study of T cells expressing NK-cell markers. With the 5' RACE reads reprocessed, TCRdb shows one record per CDR3 protein and no DNA. This sample's table has about 460,000 distinct CDR3 sequences. The material sequenced was blood T cells: a sorted CD56 or NKG2C T cell subset, CD4+ or CD8+ T cells, or bulk PBMC T cells (not recorded which). The source is a woman aged 45-65 years in good health.

The chain has TRBV5-1 and TRBJ1-1; lacking DNA, the TRBD1 call made by TCRdb goes unchecked. The CDR3 length is 16 residues. The germline V gene encodes CDR1 SGHRS and CDR2 YFSETQ. The CDR3 protein is CASSPLGQGSTTEAFF.

V and J are TRBV4-1 and TRBJ1-3; TCRdb's D call of TRBD1 is untestable without DNA. The CDR3 contains 14 residues. Germline V gene lookup returns CDR1 MGHRA and CDR2 YSYEKL. The chain's CDR3 is CASSAPGTRNTIYF.

CDR3 in amino acids: CASGLGTSGLDEQFF. This chain connects TRBV12-5 to TRBJ2-1; there is no DNA to check the TCRdb D call of TRBD2. The germline V gene has CDR1 LGHNT and CDR2 FRNRAP. This CDR3 spans 15 amino acids.

The V and J genes are TRBV11-3 and TRBJ1-1; TCRdb's assignment of TRBD1 cannot be checked, as there is no DNA. Germline V gene lookup returns CDR1 SGHNT and CDR2 YENEEA. The CDR3 runs to 13 residues. This CDR3 reads CASSSPVLTEAFF.

This chain connects TRBV5-1 to TRBJ2-2. The CDR3 is 13 amino acids. Per germline, CDR1 SGHRS and CDR2 YFSETQ. CDR3 loop: CASSLADTGELFF.

The J gene is TRBJ1-1, the V gene TRBV2; the D call from TCRdb, TRBD1, cannot be confirmed without DNA. Germline CDR1 and CDR2: SNHLY and FYNNEI. The length of the CDR3 is 15 residues. The CDR3 protein is CASSIARVGNTEAFF.

The V gene is TRBV12-3 or TRBV12-4, the J gene TRBJ2-3; TCRdb's D call, TRBD2, is unchecked because there is no DNA. CDR3 length equals 18 residues. Here the CDR3 reads CASTAGFWAGGPADTQYF.

The chain carries TRBV20-1 and TRBJ2-1; without DNA, the TCRdb call of TRBD2 cannot be checked. The CDR3 runs to 15 residues. Per germline, CDR1 DFQATT and CDR2 SNEGSKA (reference sequence). CDR3 sequence: CSATRDSSSYNEQFF.

V gene TRBV29-1 combines with J gene TRBJ2-1; no DNA is available, so the TRBD1 call from TCRdb remains unchecked. CDR1 and CDR2 from the germline V gene are SQVTM and ANQGSEA. CDR3 length: 16 residues. CDR3: CSVLGSGTGSYNEQFF.

V is TRBV16 and J is TRBJ2-4; TCRdb proposes TRBD1, but this gene call is untestable without DNA. The CDR3 has 13 amino acids. Germline V gene sequence: CDR1 KGHSY, CDR2 FQNENV. CDR3 residues: CASSTVRDGIQYF.

The chain recombines TRBV5-6 with TRBJ1-5. The CDR3 is 13 residues long. Germline loops: CDR1 SGHDT, CDR2 YYEEEE. The CDR3 is CASSFQAFGPQHF. Full variable domain (missing parts from reference TRBV5-6 and TRBJ1-5): DAGVTQSPTHLIKTRGQQVTLRCSPKSGHDTVSWYQQALGQGPQFIFQYYEEEERQRGNFPDRFSGHQFPNYSSELNVNALLLGDSALYLCASSFQAFGPQHFGDGTRLSIL.

The CDR3 reads CASSQVGPPNTEAFF. The V and J genes are TRBV4-1 and TRBJ1-1. Germline V lookup: CDR1 MGHRA, CDR2 YSYEKL. The CDR3 length is 15 residues.

The chain links TRBV9 to TRBJ2-3; TCRdb names TRBD2, which stays unverified in the absence of DNA. CDR1 is SGDLS and CDR2 is YYNGEE in the germline V gene. The CDR3 is made up of 16 amino acids. Here the CDR3 reads CAKDTSRSPRTDTQYF.

This chain joins TRBV24-1 and TRBJ2-3; the TRBD1 assignment by TCRdb is unverifiable without DNA. The CDR3 covers 16 residues. Germline values: CDR1 KGHDR, CDR2 SFDVKD. The CDR3 loop is CATSDPPGQGPDTQYF.

V is TRBV4-2 and J is TRBJ2-5; TCRdb indicates TRBD2, and absent DNA this call remains unverified. This CDR3 is built from 15 residues. Germline CDR1 reads LGHNA; CDR2 reads YNFKEQ. CDR3 region: CASSQEALSGETQYF.

This chain uses TRBV20-1 with TRBJ1-1; there is no DNA to check the TCRdb D call of TRBD1. The CDR3 spans 14 residues. Per germline, CDR1 DFQATT and CDR2 SNEGSKA (reference sequence). The CDR3 sequence is CSARWASLNTEAFF.

The chain recombines TRBV2 with TRBJ2-7; with no DNA, the TCRdb D assignment of TRBD2 cannot be verified. This CDR3 spans 13 amino acids. Germline CDR1 and CDR2: SNHLY and FYNNEI. The CDR3: CASSGGIGYEQYF.

The chain is built from TRBV7-9 and TRBJ2-2; as DNA is missing, the TRBD2 call by TCRdb cannot be tested. This CDR3 is 18 amino acids long. Germline V gene sequence: CDR1 SEHNR, CDR2 FQNEAQ (reference sequence). The CDR3: CASSLRSPAAMSTGELFF.

The chain joins TRBV5-1 to TRBJ1-1; the D call of TRBD1 rests on TCRdb alone, since no DNA is present to check it. CDR1 SGHRS and CDR2 YFSETQ come from the germline V gene. This CDR3 comprises 14 residues. CDR3: CASSFSGVVTEAFF.